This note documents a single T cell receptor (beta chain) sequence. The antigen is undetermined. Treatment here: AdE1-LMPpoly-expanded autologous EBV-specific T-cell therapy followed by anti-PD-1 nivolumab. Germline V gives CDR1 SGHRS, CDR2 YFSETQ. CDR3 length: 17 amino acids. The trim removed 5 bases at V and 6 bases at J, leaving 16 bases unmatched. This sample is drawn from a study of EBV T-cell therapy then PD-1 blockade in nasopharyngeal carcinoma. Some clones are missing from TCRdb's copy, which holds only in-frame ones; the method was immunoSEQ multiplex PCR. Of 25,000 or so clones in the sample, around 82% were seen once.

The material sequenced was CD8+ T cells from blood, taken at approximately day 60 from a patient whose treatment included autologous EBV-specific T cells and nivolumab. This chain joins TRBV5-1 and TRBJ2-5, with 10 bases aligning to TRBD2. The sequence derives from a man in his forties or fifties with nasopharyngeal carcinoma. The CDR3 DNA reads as TGCGCCAGCAGACCGTCTGGAAGCGGGGGGGCTTTAAAGACCCAGTACTTC. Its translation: CASRPSGSGGALKTQYF. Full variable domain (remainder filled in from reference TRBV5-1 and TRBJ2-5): KAGVTQTPRYLIKTRGQQVTLSCSPISGHRSVSWYQQTPGQGLQFLFEYFSETQRNKGNFPGRFSGRQFSNSRSEMNVSTLELGDSALYLCASRPSGSGGALKTQYFGPGTRLLVL.